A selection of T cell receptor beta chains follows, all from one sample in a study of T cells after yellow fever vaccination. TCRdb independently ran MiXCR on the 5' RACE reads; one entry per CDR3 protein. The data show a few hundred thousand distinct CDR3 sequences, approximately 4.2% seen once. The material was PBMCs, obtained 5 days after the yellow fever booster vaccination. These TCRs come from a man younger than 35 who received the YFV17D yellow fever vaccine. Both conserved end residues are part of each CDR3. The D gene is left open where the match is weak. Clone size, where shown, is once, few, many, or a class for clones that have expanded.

DNA: TGCGCCAGCAGCCAAGCAACGGGGAACTATGGCTACACCTTC
CDR3: CASSQATGNYGYTF
size: many
J: TRBJ1-2
D: NA
V: TRBV4-3

DNA: TGCAGCGTCGCGACAGGGACGGAGACCCAGTACTTC
CDR3: CSVATGTETQYF
size: NA
J: TRBJ2-5
D: TRBD1
V: TRBV29-1

DNA: TGTGCCAGCACTCCTGAGTGGGGCGACCAAGAGACCCAGTACTTC
CDR3: CASTPEWGDQETQYF
size: many
J: TRBJ2-5
D: NA
V: TRBV6-5

DNA: TGTGCCAGCAGTTCGAGGGGTCCCACCGGGGAGCTGTTTTTT
CDR3: CASSSRGPTGELFF
size: many
J: TRBJ2-2
D: NA
V: TRBV27

DNA: TGTGCCAGCAGCCGGGAGGGGACAGGGGGCGCCTACAATGAGCAGTTCTTC
CDR3: CASSREGTGGAYNEQFF
size: few
J: TRBJ2-1
D: TRBD1
V: TRBV7-2

DNA: TGTGCCAGCAGCTTGGCCGGGAGTTTTAACACCGGGGAGCTGTTTTTT
CDR3: CASSLAGSFNTGELFF
size: few
J: TRBJ2-2
D: NA
V: TRBV5-8

DNA: TGTGCCAGCAGTTCGACAGGGGCTGAAGCTTTCTTT
CDR3: CASSSTGAEAFF
size: few
J: TRBJ1-1
D: TRBD1
V: TRBV6-5

DNA: TGTGCCAGCAGTCCGCGACAGGGGGAGTATAGAAACACCATATATTTT
CDR3: CASSPRQGEYRNTIYF
size: NA
J: TRBJ1-3
D: TRBD1
V: TRBV2

DNA: TGCGCCAGCAGCTCCTGGACTAGCGGGGGCCTCTCTGGGGCCAACGTCCTGACTTTC
CDR3: CASSSWTSGGLSGANVLTF
size: NA
J: TRBJ2-6
D: TRBD2
V: TRBV5-1

DNA: TGCGCCAGCAGCTTGGCCAGGGGGTCCACCTCACACGAGCAGTACTTC
CDR3: CASSLARGSTSHEQYF
size: NA
J: TRBJ2-7
D: TRBD1
V: TRBV5-1

DNA: TGCAGTGCTAAGCGCCTCGGACAAGAGAATCAGCCCCAGCATTTT
CDR3: CSAKRLGQENQPQHF
size: few
J: TRBJ1-5
D: NA
V: TRBV20-1

DNA: TGTGCCAGCAGCCAAGAAGTAAGGGGTGCAGAAGCTTTCTTT
CDR3: CASSQEVRGAEAFF
size: NA
J: TRBJ1-1
D: NA
V: TRBV3-1

DNA: TGTGCCAGCAGTTTATCCGGGAGGGGGCTGGACACTGAAGCTTTCTTT
CDR3: CASSLSGRGLDTEAFF
size: many
J: TRBJ1-1
D: TRBD1
V: TRBV12-3/TRBV12-4

DNA: TGTGCCAGTAGTTCTATGGACAGTGGTGGCTACACCTTC
CDR3: CASSSMDSGGYTF
size: NA
J: TRBJ1-2
D: NA
V: TRBV19

DNA: TGTGCCAGCAGCGTAGTTATCGGGGCCGCGGGTCCCTCTGGGGCCAACGTCCTGACTTTC
CDR3: CASSVVIGAAGPSGANVLTF
size: few
J: TRBJ2-6
D: NA
V: TRBV9

DNA: TGTGCCAGCAGCTTGGACCCGGGACAGAATTCACCCCTCCACTTT
CDR3: CASSLDPGQNSPLHF
size: few
J: TRBJ1-6
D: TRBD1
V: TRBV5-6

DNA: TGCGCCAGCAGCTTGTGGGGACTAGCGGGGGACGCAGATACGCAGTATTTT
CDR3: CASSLWGLAGDADTQYF
size: many
J: TRBJ2-3
D: TRBD2
V: TRBV5-1

DNA: TGTGCCAGCAGTGTCAGGCGGTTGAACACTGAAGCTTTCTTT
CDR3: CASSVRRLNTEAFF
size: NA
J: TRBJ1-1
D: NA
V: TRBV28

DNA: TGTGCCAGCGGTCTGGCCTTTTTCACATTCAGGGGCTACACCTTC
CDR3: CASGLAFFTFRGYTF
size: many
J: TRBJ1-2
D: NA
V: TRBV7-9

DNA: TGCGCCAGCAGCCCTACGGGACAGTTTGACTATGGCTACACCTTC
CDR3: CASSPTGQFDYGYTF
size: few
J: TRBJ1-2
D: TRBD1
V: TRBV5-1

DNA: TGTGCCAGCTCACCCGGTCTTACCGCCTCCTACGAGCAGTACTTC
CDR3: CASSPGLTASYEQYF
size: few
J: TRBJ2-7
D: NA
V: TRBV18

DNA: TGTGCCAGCAGCGCGGGACTCCGCTACGAGCAGTACTTC
CDR3: CASSAGLRYEQYF
size: NA
J: TRBJ2-7
D: NA
V: TRBV7-2

DNA: TGCGCCAGCAGCTTGGCGACAGCACCCGACGTGGCTTTCTTT
CDR3: CASSLATAPDVAFF
size: few
J: TRBJ1-1
D: NA
V: TRBV5-1

DNA: TGCGCCAGCAGCTTAGGGGACAGGGCAGCTAACTATGGCTACACCTTC
CDR3: CASSLGDRAANYGYTF
size: few
J: TRBJ1-2
D: TRBD1
V: TRBV5-1

DNA: TGTGCCAGCAGCTTAGGTGGGGACTACACCGGGGAGCTGTTTTTT
CDR3: CASSLGGDYTGELFF
size: few
J: TRBJ2-2
D: NA
V: TRBV11-3

DNA: TGTGCCAGCATCCCGGGACAGGGGGTATATGGCTACACCTTC
CDR3: CASIPGQGVYGYTF
size: NA
J: TRBJ1-2
D: TRBD1
V: TRBV6-6

DNA: TGCAGTGCTAGAGATTCTGGGGGCGGGACTGAAGCTTTCTTT
CDR3: CSARDSGGGTEAFF
size: NA
J: TRBJ1-1
D: NA
V: TRBV20-1

DNA: TGTGCCAGCAGTGTTGGCTTGCAGGGCGGAGAGACCCAGTACTTC
CDR3: CASSVGLQGGETQYF
size: many
J: TRBJ2-5
D: NA
V: TRBV2

DNA: TGCGCCAGCAGCCCGGACAGGGAGGATAATGAAAAACTGTTTTTT
CDR3: CASSPDREDNEKLFF
size: NA
J: TRBJ1-4
D: TRBD1
V: TRBV5-1

DNA: TGTGCCAGCAGTCAAGACAGGGGAATCAATTCACCCCTCCACTTT
CDR3: CASSQDRGINSPLHF
size: many
J: TRBJ1-6
D: TRBD1
V: TRBV6-6

DNA: TGCAGTGCCTCCGGGACAGGGGGCTACAATGAGCAGTTCTTC
CDR3: CSASGTGGYNEQFF
size: many
J: TRBJ2-1
D: TRBD1
V: TRBV20-1

DNA: TGTGCCAGCAGCTCGAGGGGGCGACAGGGAAGGTCCTACGAGCAGTACTTC
CDR3: CASSSRGRQGRSYEQYF
size: many
J: TRBJ2-7
D: TRBD1
V: TRBV7-9

DNA: TGCGCCAGCAGCTACGGACGGAACGCGAACACCGGGGAGCTGTTTTTT
CDR3: CASSYGRNANTGELFF
size: few
J: TRBJ2-2
D: NA
V: TRBV5-1

DNA: TGCGCCAGCAGCCAAGGCCGGGACAGCTCCTACGAGCAGTACTTC
CDR3: CASSQGRDSSYEQYF
size: NA
J: TRBJ2-7
D: TRBD1
V: TRBV4-3

DNA: TGCAGTGCTAGAGTATCCGGGGTCGGGTATGGCTACACCTTC
CDR3: CSARVSGVGYGYTF
size: many
J: TRBJ1-2
D: NA
V: TRBV20-1

DNA: TGCAGTGCGACCGGGACAGGGGCCGCCTCTGGAAACACCATATATTTT
CDR3: CSATGTGAASGNTIYF
size: few
J: TRBJ1-3
D: TRBD1
V: TRBV20-1

DNA: TGTGCCAGCAACTTTGAGGGGACCCAGTACTTC
CDR3: CASNFEGTQYF
size: few
J: TRBJ2-5
D: NA
V: TRBV5-6

DNA: TGTGCCAGCAGTGAACAGGGGAACACTGAAGCTTTCTTT
CDR3: CASSEQGNTEAFF
size: many
J: TRBJ1-1
D: NA
V: TRBV6-6

DNA: TGTGCCAGCAGTTCTCATAATTCACCCCTCCACTTT
CDR3: CASSSHNSPLHF
size: NA
J: TRBJ1-6
D: NA
V: TRBV28

DNA: TGTGCCAGCGGGGACGAGGATGGCACAGATACGCAGTATTTT
CDR3: CASGDEDGTDTQYF
size: NA
J: TRBJ2-3
D: NA
V: TRBV7-6

DNA: TGTGCTAGTACATATAGCAATCAGCCCCAGCATTTT
CDR3: CASTYSNQPQHF
size: few
J: TRBJ1-5
D: NA
V: TRBV12-5

DNA: TGCGCCAGCAGCTTGGGATCAGGGGAGGCCACTGAAGCTTTCTTT
CDR3: CASSLGSGEATEAFF
size: many
J: TRBJ1-1
D: NA
V: TRBV5-1

DNA: TGTGCCAGCAGCCGAAACGATGGCTACACCTTC
CDR3: CASSRNDGYTF
size: NA
J: TRBJ1-2
D: NA
V: TRBV7-9

DNA: TGCAGCGTTGTTTTGGGGGGAGGAAATCAGCCCCAGCATTTT
CDR3: CSVVLGGGNQPQHF
size: few
J: TRBJ1-5
D: NA
V: TRBV29-1

DNA: TGTGCCAGCAGCTTAGAGTCGGGGAGGACAGCTAACAATGAGCAGTTCTTC
CDR3: CASSLESGRTANNEQFF
size: NA
J: TRBJ2-1
D: NA
V: TRBV11-2

DNA: TGCGCCAGCAGCTTGGTACAGGGCTTTGTAGATACGCAGTATTTT
CDR3: CASSLVQGFVDTQYF
size: NA
J: TRBJ2-3
D: NA
V: TRBV5-1

DNA: TGTGCCAGCACCGAAAGGGGGGGTGTTTCACCCCTCCACTTT
CDR3: CASTERGGVSPLHF
size: many
J: TRBJ1-6
D: NA
V: TRBV7-6

DNA: TGTGCCAGCAGCTTAGGGGACTCAGATACGCAGTATTTT
CDR3: CASSLGDSDTQYF
size: NA
J: TRBJ2-3
D: NA
V: TRBV11-2

DNA: TGCGCCAGCAGCCGCAGGGGAGGAGAGACCCAGTACTTC
CDR3: CASSRRGGETQYF
size: many
J: TRBJ2-5
D: NA
V: TRBV4-3

DNA: TGCAGTGCTCCCCCCCCGGGACACTACACAGATACGCAGTATTTT
CDR3: CSAPPPGHYTDTQYF
size: few
J: TRBJ2-3
D: NA
V: TRBV20-1

DNA: TGTGCCAGCAGTAAAGGGACAGGATCTAACTATGGCTACACCTTC
CDR3: CASSKGTGSNYGYTF
size: many
J: TRBJ1-2
D: TRBD1
V: TRBV6-1

DNA: TGCGCCAGCAGCCAAGGAGGTCCCGGGACAAACAATGAGCAGTTCTTC
CDR3: CASSQGGPGTNNEQFF
size: many
J: TRBJ2-1
D: NA
V: TRBV4-3